This TCR beta chain was identified during a study of T cells after yellow fever vaccination. TCRdb re-analysed the 5' RACE reads in MiXCR, keeping a single row per CDR3 protein. The sample has hundreds of thousands of distinct CDR3 sequences, over 9% seen once; the top ten hold about 15%. About this clonotype itself: The antigen remains unidentified.

CDR1 and CDR2 (germline): SQVTM, ANQGSEA. The CDR3 runs 19 residues. J gave up 3 bases and V 3 bases, and 20 bases lay outside the gene matches. Study-wide findings and caveats: The CD4 compartment and the CD8 compartment contained a small share of clonotypes in common. Contaminants from the bulk population, in the form of abundant clonotypes, could be found in FACS-sorted repertoires.

The sample here was PBMCs, taken on the day of the yellow fever booster vaccination. The TCR comes from a man under 40 who received the YFV17D yellow fever vaccine. The J gene is TRBJ2-7, the V gene TRBV29-1; 10 nucleotides match TRBD2. This chain's CDR3 is CSVEGQSGGASGSFYEQYF. The CDR3 bases are TGCAGCGTTGAGGGGCAGTCAGGGGGGGCTAGCGGGAGTTTCTACGAGCAGTACTTC.